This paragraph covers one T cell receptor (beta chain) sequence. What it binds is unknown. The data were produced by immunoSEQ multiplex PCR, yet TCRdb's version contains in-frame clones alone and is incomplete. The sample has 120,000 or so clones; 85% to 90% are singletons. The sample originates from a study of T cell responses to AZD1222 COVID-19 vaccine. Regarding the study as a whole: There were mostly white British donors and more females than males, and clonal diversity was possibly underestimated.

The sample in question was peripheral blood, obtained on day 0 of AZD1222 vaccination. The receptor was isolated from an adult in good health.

The CDR3 sequence is CATSESPGVTSNQPQHF. The CDR3 DNA sequence: TGTGCCACCAGTGAATCGCCAGGGGTCACCAGCAATCAGCCCCAGCATTTT. V usage is TRBV24-1 and J usage is TRBJ1-5; tentatively, D is TRBD1 (6 bases). There are 17 residues in the CDR3. V was shortened by 4 bases and J by 1 base, with 16 bases between the two germline ends. Per the germline V gene, CDR1 is KGHDR and CDR2 is SFDVKD.